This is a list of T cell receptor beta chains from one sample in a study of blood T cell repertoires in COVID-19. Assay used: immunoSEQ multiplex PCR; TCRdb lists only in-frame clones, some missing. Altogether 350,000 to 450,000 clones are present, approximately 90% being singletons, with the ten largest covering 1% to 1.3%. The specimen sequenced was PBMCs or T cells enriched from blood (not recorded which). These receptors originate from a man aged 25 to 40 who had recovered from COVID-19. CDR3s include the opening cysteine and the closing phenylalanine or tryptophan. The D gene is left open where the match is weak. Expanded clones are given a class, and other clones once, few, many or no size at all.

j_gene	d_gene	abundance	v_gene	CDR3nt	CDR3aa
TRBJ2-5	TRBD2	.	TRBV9	TGTGCCAGCAGCGTAGGGGGGACTAGCGGGACAGAGACCCAGTACTTC	CASSVGGTSGTETQYF
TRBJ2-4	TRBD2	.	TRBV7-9	TGTGCCAGCAGCTACGCTATAGCGGGCGGAGAAAACATTCAGTACTTC	CASSYAIAGGENIQYF
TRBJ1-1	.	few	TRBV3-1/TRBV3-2	TGTGCCAGCAGCCCTTTAGGGGGGAACACTGAAGCTTTCTTT	CASSPLGGNTEAFF
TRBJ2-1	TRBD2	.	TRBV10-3	TGTGCCATCAGTGGGGGACTAGCGGGAGTAGATGAGCAGTTCTTC	CAISGGLAGVDEQFF
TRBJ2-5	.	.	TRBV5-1	TGCGCCAGCAGCGCAAAACAGGTACAGCAAGAGACCCAGTACTTC	CASSAKQVQQETQYF
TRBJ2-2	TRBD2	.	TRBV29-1	TGCAGCGTTGATTTGACTAGCGGTGGCGGGGAGCTGTTTTTT	CSVDLTSGGGELFF
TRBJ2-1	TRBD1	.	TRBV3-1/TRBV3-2	TGTGCCAGCAGCCTAACTCGGACAGGGGTCGTCTTC	CASSLTRTGVVF
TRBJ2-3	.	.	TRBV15	TGTGCCACCAGCAGAGCCGATCGGTTCACAGATACGCAGTATTTT	CATSRADRFTDTQYF
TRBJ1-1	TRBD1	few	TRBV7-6	TGTGCCAGCAGCTTATCCCCCTCACAGGGGAGGACTGAAGCTTTCTTT	CASSLSPSQGRTEAFF
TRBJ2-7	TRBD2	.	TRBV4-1	TGCGCCAGCAGCCAAGTCCGGGAGGATCGCACCTACGAGCAGTACTTC	CASSQVREDRTYEQYF
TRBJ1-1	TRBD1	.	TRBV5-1	TGCGCCAGCAGCTATACAGGGGGAATGAACACTGAAGCTTTCTTT	CASSYTGGMNTEAFF
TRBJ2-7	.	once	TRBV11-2	TGTGCCAGCAGCTTAGTGCCTAGCGCCCACGAGCAGTACTTC	CASSLVPSAHEQYF
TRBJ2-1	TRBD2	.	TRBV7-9	TGTGCCAGCAGCTTAGGGGGCCAAGGGACTAGCATTAACAATGAGCAGTTCTTC	CASSLGGQGTSINNEQFF
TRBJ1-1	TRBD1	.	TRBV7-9	TGTGCCAGCAGCTTAGTAGGGACAGGGTATCCTGAAGCTTTCTTT	CASSLVGTGYPEAFF
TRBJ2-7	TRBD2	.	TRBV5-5	TGTGCCAGCAGCCCCGGGACTAACTACGAGCAGTACTTC	CASSPGTNYEQYF
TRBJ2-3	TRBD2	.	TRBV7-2	TGTGCCAGCAGCTTAGGACTAGCGCGGAGCACAGATACGCAGTATTTT	CASSLGLARSTDTQYF
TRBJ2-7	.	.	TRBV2	TGTGCCAGCAGTGAAGATTTAGGACAGCACTCCTACGAGCAGTACTTC	CASSEDLGQHSYEQYF
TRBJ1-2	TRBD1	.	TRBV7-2	TGTGCCAGCAGCTTAGACGGGACAGAATATGGCTACACCTTC	CASSLDGTEYGYTF
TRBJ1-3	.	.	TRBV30	TGTGCCTGGAGTAGCGGGGGAGGGTCTGGAAACACCATATATTTT	CAWSSGGGSGNTIYF
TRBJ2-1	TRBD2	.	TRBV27	TGTGCCAGCAGTTTCACTAGCGGGAGGGCCGGTGAGCAGTTCTTC	CASSFTSGRAGEQFF
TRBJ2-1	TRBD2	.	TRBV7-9	TGTGCCAGCAGCTGGGTTGTAGCGGGAGCTGATGAGCAGTTCTTC	CASSWVVAGADEQFF
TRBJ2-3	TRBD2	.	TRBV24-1	TGTGCCACCAGTGTCGGGTGGCTAGCGGGGGAAACTAGCACAGATACGCAGTATTTT	CATSVGWLAGETSTDTQYF
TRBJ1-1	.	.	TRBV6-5	TGTGCCAGCAGTTACTCTGCAGGGCAGACTGAAGCTTTCTTT	CASSYSAGQTEAFF
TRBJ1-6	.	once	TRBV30	TGTGCCTGGAGTGTACCGGGGAGCTCCTATAATTCACCCCTCCACTTT	CAWSVPGSSYNSPLHF
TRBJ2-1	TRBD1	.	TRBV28	TGTGCCAGCAGTTTAATTCGCAGGGGGCTGTGGTATGTTGAGCAGTTCTTC	CASSLIRRGLWYVEQFF
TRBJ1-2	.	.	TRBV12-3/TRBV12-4	TGTGCCAGCAGTTTTGGTTACAGCCGGGGCTACACCTTC	CASSFGYSRGYTF
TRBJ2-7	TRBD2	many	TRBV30	TGTGCCTGGAGTCGCCAGAGGATCGGCGGGAGTTACGAGCAGTACTTC	CAWSRQRIGGSYEQYF
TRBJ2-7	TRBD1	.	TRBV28	TGTGCCAGCAGTTTGGGACAGGGACAGGGGGCAGAGCAGTACTTC	CASSLGQGQGAEQYF
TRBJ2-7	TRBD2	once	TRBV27	TGTGCCATAGTCGGGGACCTTACCGGGACTAGCGGGACCCCTTCGTTGGGCGAGCAGTACTTC	CAIVGDLTGTSGTPSLGEQYF
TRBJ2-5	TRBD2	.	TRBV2	TGTGCCAGCAGTGCACTAGCGGGGGGTGGAGAGACCCAGTACTTC	CASSALAGGGETQYF
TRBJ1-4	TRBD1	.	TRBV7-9	TGTGCCAGCAGCTTGAGCGGGACAGGCCCTGAAAAACTGTTTTTT	CASSLSGTGPEKLFF
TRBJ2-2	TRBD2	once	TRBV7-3	TGTGCCAGCAGCCCAGAACCGACTAGCGGGAGATTGGGGGAGCTGTTTTTT	CASSPEPTSGRLGELFF
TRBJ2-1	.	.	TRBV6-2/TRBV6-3	TGTGCCAGCAGTTACAATGAGGTTGAGCAGTTCTTC	CASSYNEVEQFF
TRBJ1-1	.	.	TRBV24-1	TGTGCCACCAGTTCACCGGGAGACAACACTGAAGCTTTCTTT	CATSSPGDNTEAFF
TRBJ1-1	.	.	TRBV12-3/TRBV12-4	TGTGCCAGCAGTCCGCAGGGTTTTAGTAAAGCTTTCTTT	CASSPQGFSKAFF
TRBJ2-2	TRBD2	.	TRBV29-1	TGCAGCGTTGGTGGGACTAGCGAGACCGGGGAGCTGTTTTTT	CSVGGTSETGELFF
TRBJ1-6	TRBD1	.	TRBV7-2	TGTGCCAGCAGCTTAGCAGGGGGCGGTTCACCCCTCCACTTT	CASSLAGGGSPLHF
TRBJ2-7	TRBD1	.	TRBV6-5	TGTGCCAGCAGTTACACGGACAGGGGACACGAGCAGTACTTC	CASSYTDRGHEQYF
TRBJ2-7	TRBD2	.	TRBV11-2	TGTGCCAGCAGGGGGACTAGCGGGATCGGGACCTACGAGCAGTACTTC	CASRGTSGIGTYEQYF
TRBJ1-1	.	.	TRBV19	TGTGCCAGTAGGATCGGACTGATAAACACTGAAGCTTTCTTT	CASRIGLINTEAFF
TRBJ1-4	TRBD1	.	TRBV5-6	TGTGCCAGCAGCCCGGGGGACAGGGCAACTAATGAAAAACTGTTTTTT	CASSPGDRATNEKLFF
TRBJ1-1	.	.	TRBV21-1	TGTGCCAGCAGCAAAGAAGCCAGGGGTTCTGAAGCTTTCTTT	CASSKEARGSEAFF
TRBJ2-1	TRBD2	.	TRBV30	TGTGCCTGGGCCCTGGGAGGGTACAATGAGCAGTTCTTC	CAWALGGYNEQFF
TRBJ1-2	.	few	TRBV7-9	TGTGCCAGCAGCCCACAGGGTCCGTATGGCTACACCTTC	CASSPQGPYGYTF
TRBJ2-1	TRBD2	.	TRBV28	TGTGCCAGCAGTTTTCGACTAGCGGGAGAAAATGAGCAGTTCTTC	CASSFRLAGENEQFF
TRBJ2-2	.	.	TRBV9	TGTGCCAGCAGCCCCCTCCCCCGTGGGGAGCTGTTTTTT	CASSPLPRGELFF
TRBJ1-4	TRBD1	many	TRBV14	TGTGCCAGCAGCGGTGGACAGGTTGAAAAACTGTTTTTT	CASSGGQVEKLFF